This T cell receptor beta chain emerged from a study of CD8+ T cells in alopecia areata. Study outcomes and limitations: Higher clonality than in normal scalp was seen in lesional scalp, especially alopecia totalis/universalis.

Extraction of RNA preceded its reverse transcription into cDNA, which served as the sequencing template. Profiled with immunoSEQ multiplex PCR; TCRdb holds only in-frame clones, not every one. This repertoire holds 270,000 or so clones, and none appear only once. The J segment lost 2 bases and the V segment lost 6 bases, leaving 6 bases of the junction unmatched. This CDR3 contains 15 residues. CDR1 is FNHDT, CDR2 SITEND, per germline (reference sequence). This clone turned up a few times. Its antigen remains unknown. Genes here carry mouse names. The CDR3 end falls 4 residues outside the read, so it is completed with the germline J gene. Pooled cutaneous lymph node cells were sorted using CD4, CD8alpha, NKG2D, NKG2ACE and other markers.

The sequence was obtained from a C3H/HeJ mouse with alopecia areata. The mouse strain carries the MHC haplotype H2-k. The sample consisted of CD4+ T cells sorted from a lymph node. The rearrangement links TRBV19 to TRBJ2-2, with 8 bases aligning to TRBD1. Partial CDR3 DNA: TGTGCCAGCACCCAGGACAGGGAGAACACCGGG. Encoded protein: CASTQDRENTG. The complete CDR3 reads CASTQDRENTGQLYF.